This T cell receptor (beta chain) originates from a study of T cell responses to AZD1222 COVID-19 vaccine (dated by TCRdb to the early 2020s). For the study in its entirety: AZD1222 recipients given second doses at about 4 weeks or at about 12 weeks were pooled, since spike-specific TCR depth and breadth were not found to differ between the two schedules. Trial participants were enrolled into age subgroups of 18-55, 56-69 and 70-plus years, which contained 148, 28 and 57 TCR-sequenced participants, respectively. TCR sequencing was performed for 233 trial participants, of whom about 200 were given two doses of AZD1222 and approximately 25 were given two doses of MenACWY control vaccine. Summary of the overall study and its limitations: In the small 56-69-year group, the increase in depth fell short of significance, most likely because of low power. Because no day 14 peak-response samples were available, the repertoires could be characterized only after the peak T cell response. Participants were mostly white British and included more females than males, and it was suggested by the authors that clonal diversity may have been underestimated. Conclusions about previously exposed vaccinees were limited because only six AZD1222 recipients were SARS-CoV-2 seropositive at baseline. After two AZD1222 doses, spike-specific TCR breadth and depth were significantly higher than at day 0 and than in MenACWY recipients. The whole spike protein was spanned by vaccine-associated CD4 TCRs, and dominant responses were seen in regions 160-218 and 743-854. Epitopes outside the regions mutated in the B.1.351 and B.1.1.7 variants were reportedly recognized by nearly half of the unique spike-specific TCRs.

Read against the paper, the sample's time point label means: baseline before first vaccination. Samples from vaccinated people were obtained from the UK trials COV001 and COV002, which included a single-blind randomized controlled phase 2/3 trial of AZD1222 (ChAdOx1 nCoV-19) in healthy adults. For TCRbeta chain sequencing, PBMC samples were collected from trial participants at day 0 and at day 28 after the second dose. The CDR3 goes from the cysteine to the phenylalanine over 12 residues. The read is trimmed to its CDR3 DNA, 36 bases read in frame from base 1. Trimming at the junction amounts to 7 bases on V and 6 bases on J, and the germline ends lie 11 bases apart. The CDR3 regions of human TCRbeta chains were subjected to immunosequencing. Turning to the authors' computational methods: TCRs in the repertoires were matched against a reference library of SARS-CoV-2-specific TCRs that had been generated with the MIRA antigen-specificity platform. Breadth was defined as the fraction of unique TCRs that were SARS-CoV-2-associated. Depth was defined as the fraction of total T cells that were SARS-CoV-2-associated. Using the MIRA data, every spike-specific TCR was mapped to the spike region that the TCR reacted to and assigned to either a CD4 or a CD8 class. Log10-transformed breadth and depth values were compared by one-way ANOVA with Sidak's multiple comparisons tests. TCRdb took this table from immuneACCESS and kept in-frame rearrangements with V and J called. Such tables lack part of the clones; where checked against another copy, unresolved V genes explain under half of the gap, and the rest is unexplained. The DNA was the basis for D and trimming; V, J and clone size are from that table. Within this sample are 72,000 or so clones, with 85% of them counted one time only. The ten largest account for 20% of the sample.

Note on this clone: Its antigen is not yet known. Within one base of it there is no much larger clone, and no base qualities were kept.

The chain is encoded by TRBV12-3 or TRBV12-4 joined to TRBJ2-3; a tentative D call is TRBD2 (5 bases match). Sample: peripheral blood, taken on day 0 of AZD1222 vaccination. This receptor was obtained from an adult in good health. In nucleotides, the sequence is TGTGCCAGCACCCGAGGGCAGGATACGCAGTATTTT. This encodes CASTRGQDTQYF.